A selection of T cell receptor beta chains follows, all from one sample in a study of regulatory T cells in long-lasting Graves disease. TCRdb reanalysed the multiplex PCR reads using MiXCR and keeps one entry per CDR3 protein. Found here are hundreds of thousands of distinct CDR3 sequences, 20% to 25% of them singletons; the top ten hold about 12%. This material consisted of peripheral blood mononuclear cells (PBMCs), taken when the disease was refractory, from a patient treated with antithyroid drugs. Receptors originate from a female donor with Graves disease. Each CDR3 is given with its conserved first and last residue. Each record gives: clone size, D gene, J gene, V gene, CDR3 protein, CDR3 DNA. The D gene is left open where the match is weak. Expanded clones get a size class; other rows say once, few or many, or leave the size out.

>many|TRBD1|TRBJ2-7|TRBV20-1
CSAVGQGSGYEQYF
TGCAGTGCGGTCGGACAGGGCTCGGGATACGAGCAGTACTTC
>few|.|TRBJ2-7|TRBV5-1
CASSSVASSYEQYF
TGCGCCAGCAGCTCCGTTGCTTCCTCCTACGAGCAGTACTTC
>many|.|TRBJ1-1|TRBV28
CASSPTPGAGTEAFF
TGTGCCAGCAGTCCCACACCGGGGGCCGGGACTGAAGCTTTCTTT
>few|.|TRBJ1-1|TRBV6-1
CASSTTRMNTEAFF
TGTGCCAGCAGTACGACACGTATGAACACTGAAGCTTTCTTT
>.|TRBD2|TRBJ2-7|TRBV7-2
CASSGTSGKLYEQYF
TGTGCCAGCAGCGGGACTAGCGGGAAGTTATACGAGCAGTACTTC
>.|TRBD2|TRBJ2-7|TRBV20-1
CSARGGGNSGSYEQYF
TGCAGTGCTAGAGGAGGTGGGAATAGCGGGAGCTACGAGCAGTACTTC
>many|TRBD1|TRBJ2-7|TRBV12-3/TRBV12-4
CASSESGTVYEQYF
TGTGCCAGCAGCGAATCCGGGACAGTCTACGAGCAGTACTTC
>.|.|TRBJ1-5|TRBV30
CAWSEGSGGTNQHF
TGTGCCTGGAGTGAAGGCAGTGGTGGGACTAATCAGCATTTT
>many|.|TRBJ1-3|TRBV2
CATREGDSGNTIYF
TGTGCCACCCGGGAGGGGGACTCTGGAAACACCATATATTTT
>many|.|TRBJ2-1|TRBV20-1
CSARPGYNEQFF
TGCAGTGCTAGACCAGGATACAATGAGCAGTTCTTC
>many|TRBD1|TRBJ1-4|TRBV6-2/TRBV6-3
CASSFRGQGEKLFF
TGTGCCAGCAGTTTTCGGGGACAGGGTGAAAAACTGTTTTTT
>many|.|TRBJ2-7|TRBV27
CASSSRRLSSSYEQYF
TGTGCCAGCAGTTCTCGTAGACTCTCGAGCTCCTACGAGCAGTACTTC
>few|.|TRBJ2-7|TRBV12-3/TRBV12-4
CASSLGPHEQYF
TGTGCCAGCAGTCTAGGACCCCACGAGCAGTACTTC
>many|.|TRBJ1-3|TRBV2
CASGEGHSGNTIYF
TGTGCCTCCGGGGAGGGCCACTCTGGAAACACCATATATTTT
>few|.|TRBJ1-6|TRBV25-1
CASSRRGNSPLHF
TGTGCCAGCAGCCGACGGGGGAATTCACCCCTCCACTTT
>few|.|TRBJ2-3|TRBV7-3
CASSLRGAWTDTQYF
TGTGCCAGCAGCTTACGGGGGGCCTGGACAGATACGCAGTATTTT
>few|.|TRBJ2-2|TRBV12-3/TRBV12-4
CASSLEHPTGELFF
TGTGCCAGCAGTTTAGAGCACCCGACCGGGGAGCTGTTTTTT
>many|.|TRBJ2-5|TRBV12-3/TRBV12-4
CASSLQETQYF
TGTGCCAGCAGCCTCCAAGAGACCCAGTACTTC
>many|.|TRBJ1-1|TRBV24-1
CATSDSLNTEAFF
TGTGCCACCAGTGATTCCTTGAACACTGAAGCTTTCTTT
>few|TRBD1|TRBJ2-7|TRBV6-1
CASSQRQGAFPYEQYF
TGTGCCAGCAGTCAAAGACAGGGGGCCTTTCCTTACGAGCAGTACTTC
>many|.|TRBJ2-7|TRBV7-2
CASSLVQDPYYEQYF
TGTGCCAGCAGCTTAGTACAGGACCCCTACTACGAGCAGTACTTC
>many|TRBD1|TRBJ2-5|TRBV27
CASSLGTGDPRETQYF
TGTGCCAGCAGTTTAGGGACAGGGGACCCTCGGGAGACCCAGTACTTC
>few|.|TRBJ2-5|TRBV30
CAWKYGLAQETQYF
TGTGCCTGGAAGTACGGCCTAGCCCAAGAGACCCAGTACTTC
>many|TRBD2|TRBJ2-7|TRBV27
CASSRTGGGGYEQYF
TGTGCCAGCAGCCGTACCGGCGGGGGTGGCTACGAGCAGTACTTC
>.|TRBD2|TRBJ2-3|TRBV2
CASSPGTSGTDTQYF
TGTGCCAGCAGCCCCGGGACTAGCGGCACAGATACGCAGTATTTT
>few|TRBD1|TRBJ2-7|TRBV7-2
CASSLDGTGEYF
TGTGCCAGCAGCTTAGACGGGACAGGGGAATACTTC
>.|.|TRBJ1-5|TRBV10-2
CASSAGSSNQPQHF
TGCGCCAGCAGTGCTGGCAGTAGCAATCAGCCCCAGCATTTT
>few|.|TRBJ2-5|TRBV7-9
CASSSGPGTEETQYF
TGTGCCAGCAGCTCCGGGCCCGGGACGGAAGAGACCCAGTACTTC
>many|.|TRBJ1-6|TRBV12-3/TRBV12-4
CASSWEASSYNSPLHF
TGTGCCAGCAGTTGGGAGGCCAGCTCCTATAATTCACCCCTCCACTTT
>.|.|TRBJ1-1|TRBV7-9
CASSLQETDEAFF
TGTGCCAGCAGCCTTCAAGAGACTGATGAAGCTTTCTTT
>.|.|TRBJ2-7|TRBV29-1
CSVPSSTYEQYF
TGCAGCGTTCCCTCCAGTACCTACGAGCAGTACTTC
>.|TRBD2|TRBJ2-7|TRBV20-1
CSARDSQREGPYEQYF
TGCAGTGCTAGAGATTCGCAGCGGGAGGGCCCCTACGAGCAGTACTTC
>.|.|TRBJ2-7|TRBV5-1
CASSGTTYEQYF
TGCGCCAGCTCCGGGACAACCTACGAGCAGTACTTC
>few|.|TRBJ2-2|TRBV12-3/TRBV12-4
CASSFGGGGELFF
TGTGCCAGCAGTTTTGGAGGGGGGGGGGAGCTGTTTTTT
>many|.|TRBJ1-1|TRBV2
CDIRIKDTEAFF
TGTGATATCCGGATAAAGGACACTGAAGCTTTCTTT
>many|TRBD2|TRBJ2-7|TRBV27
CASARAGEGYEQYF
TGTGCCAGCGCAAGAGCGGGAGAGGGCTACGAGCAGTACTTC
>many|TRBD1|TRBJ2-5|TRBV6-1
CASSTTSSRDRVPQETQYF
TGTGCCAGCAGTACCACCTCGTCCCGGGACAGGGTCCCCCAAGAGACCCAGTACTTC
>few|TRBD2|TRBJ2-5|TRBV9
CASSVGGDMDGTQYF
TGTGCCAGCAGCGTTGGGGGGGATATGGACGGGACCCAGTACTTC
>many|TRBD1|TRBJ2-3|TRBV2
CASSTPGQGTDTQYF
TGTGCCAGCAGTACTCCGGGACAGGGAACAGATACGCAGTATTTT
>many|TRBD1|TRBJ1-5|TRBV20-1
CSAGQGAISPQHF
TGCAGTGCGGGGCAGGGGGCTATCTCGCCCCAGCATTTT
>many|TRBD1|TRBJ2-5|TRBV2
CASSVETGSLETQYF
TGTGCCAGCAGTGTGGAGACAGGGAGTTTGGAGACCCAGTACTTC
>.|.|TRBJ1-1|TRBV29-1
CSVELRANMITEAFF
TGCAGCGTTGAGTTGAGGGCTAACATGATCACTGAAGCTTTCTTT
>few|.|TRBJ1-6|TRBV12-3/TRBV12-4
CASNRADSNSPLHF
TGTGCCAGCAATCGGGCAGACTCCAATTCACCCCTCCACTTT
>many|TRBD2|TRBJ2-5|TRBV11-2
CASSPRMGGGAQETQYF
TGTGCCAGCAGCCCCAGGATGGGCGGGGGGGCCCAAGAGACCCAGTACTTC
>many|.|TRBJ1-5|TRBV29-1
CSVQDSFNQPQHF
TGCAGCGTACAAGACAGCTTCAATCAGCCCCAGCATTTT
>few|TRBD1|TRBJ1-2|TRBV11-2
CASSYRDRGVNYTF
TGTGCCAGCAGCTATCGCGACAGGGGGGTCAACTACACCTTC
>many|.|TRBJ1-3|TRBV6-1
CASSHPGNTIYF
TGTGCCAGCAGCCACCCTGGAAACACCATATATTTT
>many|.|TRBJ2-5|TRBV20-1
CSASPMALETQYF
TGCAGTGCTAGCCCGATGGCGCTAGAGACCCAGTACTTC
>many|.|TRBJ1-6|TRBV11-2
CASRIYRGGESPLHF
TGTGCCAGCAGGATTTACAGAGGAGGGGAGTCACCCCTCCACTTT
>.|TRBD1|TRBJ2-6|TRBV7-2
CASSFRQGAGANVLTF
TGTGCCAGCAGCTTTAGACAGGGGGCCGGGGCCAACGTCCTGACTTTC
>few|.|TRBJ2-7|TRBV7-6
CASSLGAFYEQYF
TGTGCCAGCAGCTTGGGCGCTTTCTACGAGCAGTACTTC
>few|.|TRBJ2-7|TRBV3-1
CASSPQDGADYEQYF
TGTGCCAGCAGCCCTCAGGACGGGGCGGACTACGAGCAGTACTTC
>many|TRBD2|TRBJ2-7|TRBV2
CASSEPSGSFGEQYF
TGTGCCAGCAGTGAACCCAGCGGGAGCTTCGGCGAGCAGTACTTC
>.|TRBD1|TRBJ2-2|TRBV19
CASSLPGQGDTGELFF
TGTGCCAGTTCACTTCCGGGACAGGGGGACACCGGGGAGCTGTTTTTT
>.|TRBD1|TRBJ1-4|TRBV7-2
CASSPRTGSGQKLFF
TGTGCCAGCAGCCCCCGGACAGGTTCGGGCCAAAAACTGTTTTTT
>many|.|TRBJ1-4|TRBV5-6
CASSWGQGEKLFF
TGTGCCAGCAGTTGGGGACAAGGTGAAAAACTGTTTTTT
>.|.|TRBJ1-4|TRBV3-1
CASSQEPPSRVPNEKLFF
TGTGCCAGCAGCCAAGAACCCCCTTCGAGGGTTCCCAATGAAAAACTGTTTTTT
>many|.|TRBJ1-5|TRBV28
CASTTPNQPQHF
TGTGCCAGCACGACTCCCAATCAGCCCCAGCATTTT
>many|.|TRBJ2-5|TRBV25-1
CASSEIVGGYETQYF
TGTGCCAGCAGTGAGATAGTTGGGGGCTATGAGACCCAGTACTTC
>many|.|TRBJ1-1|TRBV6-1
CASRTIPANTEAFF
TGTGCCTCCCGAACGATCCCCGCTAACACTGAAGCTTTCTTT